A single sample is the source of the 21 T cell receptor beta chains below, sequenced in a study of beta chain features in type 1 diabetes. Study-wide results and caveats: TCRB CDR3s from Type 1 diabetes patients were moderately but significantly shorter in all four CD4+ subsets.

All of the isolated RNA was reverse transcribed, so expressed TCRB transcripts were sequenced. Assay used: immunoSEQ multiplex PCR; TCRdb lists only in-frame clones, some missing. The repertoire consists of a few hundred thousand clones, with around a tenth occurring once and the leading ten covering roughly 0.6%. Their antigens remain unidentified. Sequences were obtained from central memory CD4+ T cells from blood. The receptors originated from a man in his thirties or forties with type 1 diabetes.

This clone was detected only a few times. V usage is TRBV19 and J usage is TRBJ2-7; 14 bases align to TRBD2. Trimming took 7 bases from V and 4 from J; bases not matched to a gene: 24. The CDR3 extends over 21 amino acids. Germline lookup yields CDR1 LNHDA and CDR2 SQIVND (reference sequence). CDR3 amino acids: CASIVHTYPTSGRALLYEQYF. CDR3 in DNA: TGTGCCAGTATTGTCCACACTTACCCGACTAGCGGGAGGGCCCTCCTTTACGAGCAGTACTTC.

In its sample, this clone was seen a few times. The V call is TRBV7-8, the J call TRBJ1-2; D remains ambiguous. Trimming shortened V by 2 bases and J by 7 bases, and 14 bases separated the two germline ends. CDR3 length: 14 residues. The germline CDR1 and CDR2 sequences are SGHVS and FQNEAQ. CDR3 in DNA: TGTGCCAGCAGCTTAAGTGGGAATTCGGTTGGCTACACCTTC. Translating gives CASSLSGNSVGYTF.

For this clone: Different DNA sequences within this sample yield the same CDR3. V usage is TRBV5-4 and J usage is TRBJ2-7; TRBD1 agrees at 7 bases. Germline V gene data show CDR1 as SGHNT and CDR2 as YYREEE (reference sequence). The CDR3 is 13 residues long. V shed 5 bases and J 2 bases; nucleotides not matched to a gene: 4. Here the CDR3 reads CASSPRGPYEQYF. The CDR3 coding sequence is TGTGCCAGCAGTCCTAGGGGGCCCTACGAGCAGTACTTC.

This clone was picked up many times. The chain couples TRBV11-2 to TRBJ1-1; D is uncertain. Germline V lookup: CDR1 SGHAT, CDR2 FQNNGV. V lost 1 base and J lost 8, with 14 bases in between. This CDR3 contains 14 residues. The CDR3 coding sequence is TGTGCCAGCAGCTTAGTGGTTCCGGTGATCGAAGCTTTCTTT. This codes for CASSLVVPVIEAFF.

This rearrangement joins TRBV4-2 to TRBJ1-5; D is undetermined. Germline CDR1 is LGHNA and CDR2 is YNFKEQ. This CDR3 has 15 residues. The V gene lost 0 bases and the J gene lost 7 bases, with 13 bases spanning the gap. The CDR3 loop reads CASSQDRQVYQPQHF. DNA for the CDR3: TGTGCCAGCAGCCAAGATAGGCAGGTATACCAGCCCCAGCATTTT.

The rearrangement links TRBV4-3 to TRBJ2-7; D is unclear. Germline lookup yields CDR1 LGHNA and CDR2 YSLEER. V lost 2 bases to trimming and J lost 5 bases, with 10 bases between them. The CDR3 is 13 residues long. CDR3 in amino acids: CASSQPPVHEQYF. The CDR3 DNA reads as TGCGCCAGCAGCCAACCCCCGGTCCACGAGCAGTACTTC.

The chain uses TRBV6-5 and TRBJ2-7; TRBD1 might be the D (6 bases). Trimming shortened V by 0 bases and J by 3 bases, and 12 bases separated the two germline ends. CDR1 is MNHEY, CDR2 SVGAGI, per germline. This CDR3 is 15 amino acids long. The chain's CDR3 is CASSYSRQGIYEQYF. The CDR3 DNA reads as TGTGCCAGCAGTTACTCGCGGCAGGGGATCTACGAGCAGTACTTC.

This clone has only a few counts. This rearrangement joins TRBV9 to TRBJ1-5; 7 bases align to TRBD1. The V and J ends lost 4 bases and 4 bases, in that order; junction bases with no gene match: 5. The CDR3 extends over 14 amino acids. Germline V gene sequence: CDR1 SGDLS, CDR2 YYNGEE. CDR3 region: CASSLRDSNQPQHF. CDR3 nucleotides: TGTGCCAGCAGCCTCCGGGACAGTAATCAGCCCCAGCATTTT.

This clone appeared a single time. This sequence joins TRBV19 and TRBJ2-1, with D possibly being TRBD1 (6 bases). This CDR3 is 13 amino acids long. V was shortened by 3 bases and J by 7 bases, with 10 bases between the two germline ends. Germline assignment: CDR1 LNHDA and CDR2 SQIVND (reference sequence). The CDR3: CASSMKGVNEQFF. CDR3 DNA sequence: TGTGCCAGTAGTATGAAGGGGGTTAATGAGCAGTTCTTC.

This clone has only a few counts. The CDR3 spells CSVVPRGRGNTEAFF. The CDR3 DNA is TGCAGCGTTGTTCCCAGGGGGCGGGGGAACACTGAAGCTTTCTTT. The V and J genes are TRBV29-1 and TRBJ1-1, with TRBD1 matching 8 bases. CDR1 and CDR2 (germline): SQVTM, ANQGSEA. The CDR3 has 15 residues. The junction had 8 bases not matched to a gene; V was cut back by 4 bases and J by 1 base.

With regard to this clone: Other DNA sequences in the sample encode the same CDR3. In DNA form, the CDR3 reads TGCGCCAGCAGCTTGGGTCAAGAGACCCAGTACTTC. Its protein is CASSLGQETQYF. This chain links TRBV5-1 with TRBJ2-5, with D unresolved. Per the germline V gene, CDR1 is SGHRS and CDR2 is YFSETQ. Trimming removed 0 bases from V and 2 bases from J, with 2 bases in between. This CDR3 contains 12 residues. The complete variable domain, with remaining parts taken from reference TRBV5-1 and TRBJ2-5, reads KAGVTQTPRYLIKTRGQQVTLSCSPISGHRSVSWYQQTPGQGLQFLFEYFSETQRNKGNFPGRFSGRQFSNSRSEMNVSTLELGDSALYLCASSLGQETQYFGPGTRLLVL.

This clone was counted a few times. The chain carries TRBV4-2 and TRBJ1-4; 7 bases fit TRBD1. CDR1 LGHNA and CDR2 YNFKEQ come from the germline V gene. This CDR3 contains 14 residues. Trimming took 5 bases from V and 8 from J; bases not matched to a gene: 8. This chain's CDR3 is CASSSDLTGEKLFF. The CDR3 DNA sequence: TGTGCCAGCAGCTCCGACTTGACAGGGGAAAAACTGTTTTTT.

This clone occurred a few times. This sequence joins TRBV4-1 and TRBJ2-1; 11 bases map to TRBD2. The germline CDR1 and CDR2 sequences are MGHRA and YSYEKL. The V and J ends lost 4 bases and 4 bases, in that order; junction bases with no gene match: 9. CDR3 length: 17 residues. Written as DNA, the CDR3 is TGCGCCAGCAGCCCGGGCGCCGGGACTAGCGGTTACAATGAGCAGTTCTTC. Protein sequence: CASSPGAGTSGYNEQFF.

The chain links TRBV10-3 to TRBJ2-7; D gene ambiguous. Germline CDR1 is ENHRY and CDR2 is SYGVKD. The V end was cut by 5 bases, the J end by 0 bases, with 8 bases between. The CDR3 spans 13 residues. The CDR3 nucleotides are TGTGCCATCAGTACTGACAACTCCTACGAGCAGTACTTC. Its translation is CAISTDNSYEQYF.

Comments on this clone: The junction departs from the called germline gene at one end, perhaps through a read error. This sequence joins TRBV7-2 and TRBJ2-2, with D perhaps TRBD2 (5 bases). Per the germline V gene, CDR1 is SGHTA and CDR2 is FQGNSA. The CDR3 loop spans 14 amino acids. The CDR3 region is CASSPSLLAGELFF. DNA for the CDR3: TGCGCCAGCAGCCCAAGTTTACTAGCCGGGGAGCTGTTTTTT.

This clone was detected a few times. V and J are TRBV7-3 and TRBJ2-3; TRBD1 or TRBD2 may be the D gene (5 bases each). CDR3 length equals 15 residues. Trimming took 4 bases from V and 1 from J, leaving 12 bases between them. CDR1 and CDR2 from the germline V gene are SGHTA and FQGTGA. The CDR3 is CASSSYGAGTDTQYF. The CDR3 coding sequence is TGTGCCAGCAGCTCATACGGGGCGGGCACAGATACGCAGTATTTT. Full variable domain (remainder filled in from reference TRBV7-3 and TRBJ2-3): GAGVSQTPSNKVTEKGKYVELRCDPISGHTALYWYRQSLGQGPEFLIYFQGTGAADDSGLPNDRFFAVRPEGSVSTLKIQRTERGDSAVYLCASSSYGAGTDTQYFGPGTRLTVL.

The chain employs TRBV7-8 and TRBJ2-7; D possibly corresponds to TRBD1 (5 bases). Trimming cost V 5 bases and J 5 bases, with 16 bases left between them. This CDR3 comprises 14 residues. The germline CDR1 and CDR2 sequences are SGHVS and FQNEAQ. CDR3 protein: CASSPEVWGHEQYF. The CDR3 DNA sequence: TGTGCCAGCAGCCCAGAGGTGTGGGGCCACGAGCAGTACTTC.

V is TRBV5-5 and J is TRBJ1-1; D gene ambiguous. Germline CDR1 is SGHKS and CDR2 is YYEKEE (reference sequence). V was pared by 0 bases and J by 3 bases, with 9 bases between. This CDR3 is built from 14 residues. Written as DNA, the CDR3 is TGTGCCAGCAGCTTGGAAGGGAGGGACACTGAAGCTTTCTTT. Protein: CASSLEGRDTEAFF.

This chain uses TRBV6-1 with TRBJ2-1; D perhaps matches TRBD2 (6 bases). Germline V gene data show CDR1 as MNHNS and CDR2 as SASEGT. V was trimmed by 6 bases and J by 9 bases, leaving 12 bases between them. There are 12 residues in the CDR3. The CDR3 bases are TGTGCCAGCAGGCGAACTAGCTTTGAGCAGTTCTTC. Translation: CASRRTSFEQFF.

This chain links TRBV6-1 with TRBJ2-7, with TRBD2 as a possible D gene (6 bases). The CDR3 covers 13 residues. Trimming pared 6 bases from V and 7 bases from J, leaving 16 bases between. CDR1 is MNHNS and CDR2 is SASEGT in the germline V gene. Here the CDR3 DNA reads TGTGCCAGCAGCACCGACGGGGGAGGAGAGCAGTACTTC. It yields the protein CASSTDGGGEQYF.

This clone has only one observation. The V gene is TRBV11-2, the J gene TRBJ2-5; 7 positions match TRBD1. Germline CDR1 SGHAT, CDR2 FQNNGV. The CDR3 is 14 residues long. J lost 8 bases, V lost 5 bases, and 11 bases had no gene match. In DNA, the CDR3 is TGTGCCAGCAGCCCCGGAATCCCAGGGGGAACCCAGTACTTC. Encoded protein: CASSPGIPGGTQYF.